This paragraph reports one TCR beta chain. Clones were read by immunoSEQ multiplex PCR, and TCRdb kept only the in-frame ones, dropping some. This table has around 230,000 clones, approximately 89% appearing once. This sample stems from a study of blood T cell repertoires in COVID-19. Study-wide context: Donors in the United States, Italy and Spain gave samples during acute or convalescent COVID-19.

Enrollees, roughly 18 to 89 years old, lived in 24 US areas. Participants had their cohort set by participant-reported clinical history. This CDR3 has 15 amino acids. This sequence was found in a woman aged 25-40 years with acute COVID-19. The chain uses TRBV21-1 and TRBJ1-2; the table's D call TRBD1 went unverified against the DNA. TRBV21-1 has pseudogene status. Sample: PBMCs or T cells enriched from blood (not recorded which). CDR3 protein: CASSADRGTGHGYTF. CDR3 coding DNA: TGTGCCAGCAGCGCAGACAGGGGGACGGGGCATGGCTACACCTTC.